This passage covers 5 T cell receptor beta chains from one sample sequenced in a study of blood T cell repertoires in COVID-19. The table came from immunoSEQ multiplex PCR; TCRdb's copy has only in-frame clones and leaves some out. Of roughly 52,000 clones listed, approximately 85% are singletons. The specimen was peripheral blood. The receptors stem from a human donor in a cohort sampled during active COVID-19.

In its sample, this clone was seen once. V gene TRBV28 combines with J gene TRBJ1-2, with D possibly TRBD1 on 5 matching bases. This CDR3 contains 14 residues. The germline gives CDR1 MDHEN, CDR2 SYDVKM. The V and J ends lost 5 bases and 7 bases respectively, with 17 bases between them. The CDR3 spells CASSILREVFGYTF. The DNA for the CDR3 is TGTGCCAGCAGTATCCTCAGGGAGGTCTTTGGCTACACCTTC.

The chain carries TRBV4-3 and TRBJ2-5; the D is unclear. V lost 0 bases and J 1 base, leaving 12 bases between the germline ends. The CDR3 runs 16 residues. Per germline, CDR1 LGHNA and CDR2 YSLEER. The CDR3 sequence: CASSQDIGDGQETQYF. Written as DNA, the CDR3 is TGCGCCAGCAGCCAAGATATAGGAGACGGCCAAGAGACCCAGTACTTC.

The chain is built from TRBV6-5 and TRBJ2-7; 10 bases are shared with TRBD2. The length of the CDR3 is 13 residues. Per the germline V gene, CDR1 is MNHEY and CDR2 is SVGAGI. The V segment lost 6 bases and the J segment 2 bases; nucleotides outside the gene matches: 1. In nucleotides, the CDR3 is TGTGCCAGCAGAACTAGCGGGACCTACGAGCAGTACTTC. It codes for CASRTSGTYEQYF.

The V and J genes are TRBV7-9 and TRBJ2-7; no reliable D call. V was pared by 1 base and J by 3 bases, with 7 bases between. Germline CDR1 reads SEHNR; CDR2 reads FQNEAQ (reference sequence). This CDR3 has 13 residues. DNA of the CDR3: TGTGCCAGCAGCTTAGGGCAGAACTACGAGCAGTACTTC. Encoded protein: CASSLGQNYEQYF.

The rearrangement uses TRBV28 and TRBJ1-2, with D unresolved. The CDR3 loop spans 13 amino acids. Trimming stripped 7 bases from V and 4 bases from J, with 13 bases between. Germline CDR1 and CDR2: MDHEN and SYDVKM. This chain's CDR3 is CASIGEGFYGYTF. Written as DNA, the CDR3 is TGTGCCAGCATTGGGGAGGGTTTCTATGGCTACACCTTC.